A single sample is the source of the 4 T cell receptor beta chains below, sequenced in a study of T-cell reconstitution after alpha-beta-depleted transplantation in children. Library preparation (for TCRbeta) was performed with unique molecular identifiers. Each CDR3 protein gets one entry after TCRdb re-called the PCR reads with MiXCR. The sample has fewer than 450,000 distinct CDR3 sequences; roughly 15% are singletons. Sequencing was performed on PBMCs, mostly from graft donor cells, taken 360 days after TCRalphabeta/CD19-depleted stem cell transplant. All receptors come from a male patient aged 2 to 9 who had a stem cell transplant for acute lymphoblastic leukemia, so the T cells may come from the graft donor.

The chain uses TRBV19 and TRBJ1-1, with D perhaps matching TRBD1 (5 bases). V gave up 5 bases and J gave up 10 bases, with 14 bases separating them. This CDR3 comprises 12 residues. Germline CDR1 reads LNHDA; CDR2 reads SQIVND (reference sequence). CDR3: CASSDRGPGAFF. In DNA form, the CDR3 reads TGTGCCAGTAGTGACCGGGGACCGGGAGCTTTCTTT.

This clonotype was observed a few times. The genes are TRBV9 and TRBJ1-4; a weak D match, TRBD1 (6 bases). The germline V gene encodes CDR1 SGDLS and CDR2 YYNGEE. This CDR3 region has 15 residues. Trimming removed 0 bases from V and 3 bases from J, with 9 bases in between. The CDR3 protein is CASSVAQGPNEKLFF. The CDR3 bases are TGTGCCAGCAGCGTAGCTCAGGGGCCTAATGAAAAACTGTTTTTT.

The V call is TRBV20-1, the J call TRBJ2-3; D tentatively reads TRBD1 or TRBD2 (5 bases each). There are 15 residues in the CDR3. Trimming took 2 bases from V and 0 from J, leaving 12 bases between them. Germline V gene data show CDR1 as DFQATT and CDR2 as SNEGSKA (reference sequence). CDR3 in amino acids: CSARKRGGSTDTQYF. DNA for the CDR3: TGCAGTGCTAGAAAAAGGGGCGGGAGCACAGATACGCAGTATTTT.

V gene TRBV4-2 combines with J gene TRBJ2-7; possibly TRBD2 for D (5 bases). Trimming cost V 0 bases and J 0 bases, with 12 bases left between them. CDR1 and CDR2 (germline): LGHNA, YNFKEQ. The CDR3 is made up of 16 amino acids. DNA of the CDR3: TGTGCCAGCAGCCAAGAGGTGGACTCCCACTCCTACGAGCAGTACTTC. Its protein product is CASSQEVDSHSYEQYF.